This T cell receptor beta chain was identified during a study of blood T cell repertoires in COVID-19. This CDR3 has 15 amino acids. Germline V gene sequence: CDR1 MDHEN, CDR2 SYDVKM. Losses at the gene ends were 6 bases for V and 7 bases for J; bases not matched to a gene: 13. Sequencing was performed with immunoSEQ multiplex PCR; in TCRdb, only in-frame clones are kept and a portion is missing. The table records under 250,000 clones, approximately 81% of them present only once. Sample: peripheral blood. V is TRBV28 and J is TRBJ1-2; 8 bases map to TRBD1. The origin of this receptor is a man over 45 who had recovered from COVID-19. The CDR3 bases are TGTGCCAGCAGCCCCGGGGCAGGGGGCTTTAGTGGCTACACCTTC. Translation: CASSPGAGGFSGYTF.